This entry describes one TCR beta chain. This sample was taken from a study of T cells in Graves' hyperthyroidism and ophthalmopathy. The CDR3 is 9 residues long. Germline CDR1 SGHVS, CDR2 FNYEAQ. RNA transcripts yielded amplified TCR beta CDR3 regions. The study used the HTBI primer set for a first-round RT-PCR of the TCR CDR3. TCRdb ran MiXCR on the multiplex PCR reads and lists one entry per CDR3 protein. The sample has approximately 590,000 distinct CDR3 sequences, 40% to 55% seen once. Hyperthyroidism patients were newly diagnosed, had disease duration under 2 months, and were aged 18 to 65 years.

What was sequenced was peripheral blood or thyroid tissue (not recorded which). The sequence came from a woman between 18 and 30 years old with Graves' hyperthyroidism. The rearrangement joins TRBV7-6 to TRBJ2-7; D may be TRBD2 (6 bases). The CDR3 loop reads CARRGEQYF. Written as DNA, the CDR3 is TGTGCTAGGCGGGGCGAGCAGTACTTC.